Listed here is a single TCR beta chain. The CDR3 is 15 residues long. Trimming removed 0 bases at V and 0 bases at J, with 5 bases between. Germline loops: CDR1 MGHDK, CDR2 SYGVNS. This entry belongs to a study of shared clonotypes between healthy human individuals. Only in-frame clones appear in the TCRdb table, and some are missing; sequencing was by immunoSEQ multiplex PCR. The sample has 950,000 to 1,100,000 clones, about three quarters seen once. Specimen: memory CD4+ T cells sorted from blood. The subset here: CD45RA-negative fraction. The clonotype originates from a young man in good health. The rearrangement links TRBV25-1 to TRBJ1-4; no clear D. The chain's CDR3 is CASSEYKTTNEKLFF. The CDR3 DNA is TGTGCCAGCAGTGAATATAAAACAACTAATGAAAAACTGTTTTTT.